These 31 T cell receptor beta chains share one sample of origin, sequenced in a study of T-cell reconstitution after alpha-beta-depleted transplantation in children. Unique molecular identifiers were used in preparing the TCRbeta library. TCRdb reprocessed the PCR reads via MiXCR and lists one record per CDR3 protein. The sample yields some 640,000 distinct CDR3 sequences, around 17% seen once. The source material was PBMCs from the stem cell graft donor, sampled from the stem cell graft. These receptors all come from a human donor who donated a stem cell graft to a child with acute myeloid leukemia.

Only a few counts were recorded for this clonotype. Written as DNA, the CDR3 is TGCGCCAGCAGTGAGTCGACTGTGGCAGGGGGCGAAGCTTTCTTT. Protein: CASSESTVAGGEAFF. This chain uses TRBV10-1 with TRBJ1-1; 8 bases are a match to TRBD1. Germline V gene data show CDR1 as WNHNN and CDR2 as SYGVQD (reference sequence). The CDR3 length is 15 residues. The J segment lost 8 bases and the V segment lost 0 bases, leaving 8 bases of the junction unmatched.

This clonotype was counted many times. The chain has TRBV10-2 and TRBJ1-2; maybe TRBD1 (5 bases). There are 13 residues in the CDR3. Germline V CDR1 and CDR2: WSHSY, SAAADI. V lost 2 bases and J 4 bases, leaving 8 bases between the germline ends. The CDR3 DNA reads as TGCGCCAGCAGTGAGGACAGTACCTATGGCTACACCTTC. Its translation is CASSEDSTYGYTF.

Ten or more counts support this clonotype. CDR3 nucleotides: TGTGCCAGCAGCTTATGGGACAATGGTCAGCCCCAGCATTTT. This encodes CASSLWDNGQPQHF. The chain employs TRBV7-2 and TRBJ1-5; tentatively, D is TRBD1 (6 bases). V lost 2 bases to trimming and J lost 6 bases, with 11 bases between them. Germline V gene lookup returns CDR1 SGHTA and CDR2 FQGNSA. The CDR3 totals 14 residues.

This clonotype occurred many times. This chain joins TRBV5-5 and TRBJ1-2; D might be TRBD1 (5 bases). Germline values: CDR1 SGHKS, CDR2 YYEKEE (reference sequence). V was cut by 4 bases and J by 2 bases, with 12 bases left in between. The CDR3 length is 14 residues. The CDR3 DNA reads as TGTGCCAGCAGCCCCGGGACCGTGAACTATGGCTACACCTTC. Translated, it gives CASSPGTVNYGYTF.

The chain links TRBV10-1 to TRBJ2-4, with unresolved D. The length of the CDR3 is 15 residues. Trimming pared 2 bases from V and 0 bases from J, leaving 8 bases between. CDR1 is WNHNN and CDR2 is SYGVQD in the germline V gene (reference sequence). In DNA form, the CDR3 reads TGCGCCAGCAGTGAGGGCGGTCTAGCCAAAAACATTCAGTACTTC. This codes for CASSEGGLAKNIQYF.

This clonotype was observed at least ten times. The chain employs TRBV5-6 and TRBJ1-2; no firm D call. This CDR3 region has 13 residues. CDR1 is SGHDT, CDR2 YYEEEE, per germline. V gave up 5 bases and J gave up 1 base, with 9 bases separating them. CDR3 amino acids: CASRGAINYGYTF. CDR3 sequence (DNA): TGTGCCAGCAGGGGTGCGATTAACTATGGCTACACCTTC.

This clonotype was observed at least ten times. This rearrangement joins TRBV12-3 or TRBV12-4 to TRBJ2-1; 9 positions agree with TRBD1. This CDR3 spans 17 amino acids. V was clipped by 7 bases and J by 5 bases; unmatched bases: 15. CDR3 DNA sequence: TGTGCCAGCAACGAACAATCGTGGGACAGGGACGACAATGAGCAGTTCTTC. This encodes CASNEQSWDRDDNEQFF.

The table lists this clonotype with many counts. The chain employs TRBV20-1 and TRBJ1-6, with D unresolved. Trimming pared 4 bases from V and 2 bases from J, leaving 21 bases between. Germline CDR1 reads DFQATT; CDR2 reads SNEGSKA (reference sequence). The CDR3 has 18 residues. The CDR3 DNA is TGCAGTGCTACGAGTTCGGACCGATCCTATACCTATAATTCACCCCTCCACTTT. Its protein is CSATSSDRSYTYNSPLHF.

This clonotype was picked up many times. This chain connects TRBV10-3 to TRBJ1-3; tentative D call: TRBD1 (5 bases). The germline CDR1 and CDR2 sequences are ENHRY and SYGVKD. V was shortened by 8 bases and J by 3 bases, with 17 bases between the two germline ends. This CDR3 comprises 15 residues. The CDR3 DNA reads TGTGCCATCTGGAGAGGGACGAGTAATGGAAACACCATATATTTT. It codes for CAIWRGTSNGNTIYF.

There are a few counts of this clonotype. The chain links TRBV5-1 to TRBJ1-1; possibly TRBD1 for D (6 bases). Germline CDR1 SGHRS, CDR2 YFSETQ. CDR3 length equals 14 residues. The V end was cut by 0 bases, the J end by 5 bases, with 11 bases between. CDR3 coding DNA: TGCGCCAGCAGCTTGGTGGGACAAAAGACTGAAGCTTTCTTT. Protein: CASSLVGQKTEAFF.

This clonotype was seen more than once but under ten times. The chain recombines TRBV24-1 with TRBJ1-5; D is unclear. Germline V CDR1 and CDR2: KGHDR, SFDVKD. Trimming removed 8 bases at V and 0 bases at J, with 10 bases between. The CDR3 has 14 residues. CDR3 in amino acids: CATTGRYSNQPQHF. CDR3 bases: TGTGCCACCACCGGACGGTATAGCAATCAGCCCCAGCATTTT.

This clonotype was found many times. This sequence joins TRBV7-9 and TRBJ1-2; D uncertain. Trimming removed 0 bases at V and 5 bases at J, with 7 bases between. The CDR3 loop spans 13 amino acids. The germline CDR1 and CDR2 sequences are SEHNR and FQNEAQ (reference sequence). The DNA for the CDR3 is TGTGCCAGCAGCTTAGCGCAGGCGTATGGCTACACCTTC. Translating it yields CASSLAQAYGYTF.

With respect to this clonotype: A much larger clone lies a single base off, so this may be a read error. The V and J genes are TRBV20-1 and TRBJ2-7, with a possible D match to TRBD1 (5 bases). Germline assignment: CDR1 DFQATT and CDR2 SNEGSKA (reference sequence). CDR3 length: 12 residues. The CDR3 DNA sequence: TGCAGTGCTGCCCGGACAATCTCCGAGCATTACGTC. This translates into CSAARTISEHYV.

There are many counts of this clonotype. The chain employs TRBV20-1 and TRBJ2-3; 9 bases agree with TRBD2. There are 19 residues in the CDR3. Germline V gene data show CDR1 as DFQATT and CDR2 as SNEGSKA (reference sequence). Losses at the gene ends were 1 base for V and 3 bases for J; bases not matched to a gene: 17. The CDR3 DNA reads TGCAGTGCTAGAGGGGTGATAGCGGGGGTATTTGGAGGGACAGATACGCAGTATTTT. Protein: CSARGVIAGVFGGTDTQYF.

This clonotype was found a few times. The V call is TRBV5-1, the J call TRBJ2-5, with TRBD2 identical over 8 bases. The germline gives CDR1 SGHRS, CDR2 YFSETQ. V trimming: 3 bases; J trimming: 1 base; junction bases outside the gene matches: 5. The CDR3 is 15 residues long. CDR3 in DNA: TGCGCCAGCAGCTCCACGCGGGGGGCCCAAGAGACCCAGTACTTC. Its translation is CASSSTRGAQETQYF.

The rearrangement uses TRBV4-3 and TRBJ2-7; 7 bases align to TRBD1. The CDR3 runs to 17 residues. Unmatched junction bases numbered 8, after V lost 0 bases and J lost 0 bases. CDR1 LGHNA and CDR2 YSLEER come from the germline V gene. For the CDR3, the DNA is TGCGCCAGCAGCCAAGATCCCACAGGGGCCCTCTCCTACGAGCAGTACTTC. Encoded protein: CASSQDPTGALSYEQYF.

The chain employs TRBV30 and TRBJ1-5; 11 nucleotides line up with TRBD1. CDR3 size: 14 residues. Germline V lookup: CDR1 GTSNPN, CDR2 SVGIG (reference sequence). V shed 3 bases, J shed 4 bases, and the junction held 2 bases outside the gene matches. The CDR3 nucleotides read TGTGCCTGGAGGGGACAGGGGGTGAATCAGCCCCAGCATTTT. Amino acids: CAWRGQGVNQPQHF.

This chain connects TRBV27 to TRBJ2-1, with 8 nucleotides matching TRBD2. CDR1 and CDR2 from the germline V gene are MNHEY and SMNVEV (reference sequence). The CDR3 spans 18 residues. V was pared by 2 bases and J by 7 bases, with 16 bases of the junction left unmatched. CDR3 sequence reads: CASSLPNYAGGRWNEQFF. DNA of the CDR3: TGTGCCAGCAGTTTACCCAACTATGCGGGGGGCCGGTGGAATGAGCAGTTCTTC.

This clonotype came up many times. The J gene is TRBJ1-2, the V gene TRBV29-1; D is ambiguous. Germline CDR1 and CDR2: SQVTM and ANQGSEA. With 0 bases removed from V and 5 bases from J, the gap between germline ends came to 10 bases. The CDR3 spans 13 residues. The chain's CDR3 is CSVEEAPGYGYTF. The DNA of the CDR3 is TGCAGCGTTGAAGAAGCGCCAGGATATGGCTACACCTTC.

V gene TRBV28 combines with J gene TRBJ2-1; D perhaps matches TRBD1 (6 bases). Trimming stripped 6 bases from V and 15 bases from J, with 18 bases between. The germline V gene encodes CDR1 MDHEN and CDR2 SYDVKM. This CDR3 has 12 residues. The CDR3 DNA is TGTGCCAGCAGCCGGGACACCTCTCCTGGGTTCTTC. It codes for CASSRDTSPGFF.

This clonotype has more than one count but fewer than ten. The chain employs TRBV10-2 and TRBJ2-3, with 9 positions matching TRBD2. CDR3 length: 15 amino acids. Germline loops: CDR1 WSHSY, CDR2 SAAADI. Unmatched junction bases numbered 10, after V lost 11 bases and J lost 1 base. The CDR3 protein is CAFAEAGGRTDTQYF. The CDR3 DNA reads TGCGCCTTCGCCGAAGCGGGGGGCCGCACAGATACGCAGTATTTT.

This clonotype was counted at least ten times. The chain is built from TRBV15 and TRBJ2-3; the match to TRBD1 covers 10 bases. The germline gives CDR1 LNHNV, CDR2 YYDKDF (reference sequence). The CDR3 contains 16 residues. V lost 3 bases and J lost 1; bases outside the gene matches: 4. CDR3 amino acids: CATSRLTGGGTDTQYF. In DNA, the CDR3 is TGTGCCACCAGCAGGTTGACAGGGGGCGGCACAGATACGCAGTATTTT.

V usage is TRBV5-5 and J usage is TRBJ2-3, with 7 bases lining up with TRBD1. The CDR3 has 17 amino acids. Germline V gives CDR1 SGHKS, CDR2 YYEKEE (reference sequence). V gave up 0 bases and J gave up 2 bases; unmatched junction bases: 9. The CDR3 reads CASSLAPTGLITDTQYF. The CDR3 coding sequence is TGTGCCAGCAGCTTGGCCCCGACAGGGTTGATCACAGATACGCAGTATTTT. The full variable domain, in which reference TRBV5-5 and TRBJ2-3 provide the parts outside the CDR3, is DAGVTQSPTHLIKTRGQQVTLRCSPISGHKSVSWYQQVLGQGPQFIFQYYEKEERGRGNFPDRFSARQFPNYSSELNVNALLLGDSALYLCASSLAPTGLITDTQYFGPGTRLTVL.

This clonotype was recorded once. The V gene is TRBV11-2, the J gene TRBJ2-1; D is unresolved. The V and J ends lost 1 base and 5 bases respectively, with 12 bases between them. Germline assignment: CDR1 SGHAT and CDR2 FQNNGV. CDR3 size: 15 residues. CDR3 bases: TGTGCCAGCAGCTTAGGGAATACAGCCAACAATGAGCAGTTCTTC. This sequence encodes CASSLGNTANNEQFF.

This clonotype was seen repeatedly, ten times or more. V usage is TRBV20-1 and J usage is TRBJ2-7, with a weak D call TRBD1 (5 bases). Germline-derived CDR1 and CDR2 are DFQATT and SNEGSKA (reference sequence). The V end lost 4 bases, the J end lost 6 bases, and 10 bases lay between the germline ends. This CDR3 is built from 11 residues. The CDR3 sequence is CSATGQVEQYV. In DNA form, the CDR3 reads TGCAGTGCTACAGGGCAAGTCGAGCAGTACGTC.

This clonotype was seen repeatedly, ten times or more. In DNA, the CDR3 is TGCAGTGCTATCCTTGGGACCCTGGCCACTGAAGCTTTCTTT. As protein: CSAILGTLATEAFF. The rearrangement links TRBV20-1 to TRBJ1-1, with D maybe TRBD1 (5 bases). With 4 bases removed from V and 4 bases from J, the gap between germline ends came to 16 bases. Germline CDR1 reads DFQATT; CDR2 reads SNEGSKA (reference sequence). CDR3 length equals 14 residues.

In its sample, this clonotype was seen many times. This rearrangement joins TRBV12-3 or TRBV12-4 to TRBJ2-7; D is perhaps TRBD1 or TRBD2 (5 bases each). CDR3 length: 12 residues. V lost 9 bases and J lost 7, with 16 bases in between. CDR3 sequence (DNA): TGTGCCAGTTCCAGGGACCCGGGGGAGCAGTACTTC. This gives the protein CASSRDPGEQYF.

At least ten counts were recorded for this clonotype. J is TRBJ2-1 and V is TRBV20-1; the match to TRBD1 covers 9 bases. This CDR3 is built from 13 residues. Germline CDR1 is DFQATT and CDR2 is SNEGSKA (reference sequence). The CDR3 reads CSPRTGVGNEQFF. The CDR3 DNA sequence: TGCAGCCCGCGGACAGGGGTGGGTAATGAGCAGTTCTTC.

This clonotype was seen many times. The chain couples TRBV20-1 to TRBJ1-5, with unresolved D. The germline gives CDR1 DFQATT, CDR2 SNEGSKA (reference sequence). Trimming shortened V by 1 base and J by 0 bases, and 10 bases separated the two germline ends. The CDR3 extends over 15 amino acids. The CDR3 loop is CSARALSYSNQPQHF. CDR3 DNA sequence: TGCAGTGCTAGAGCCTTGAGCTATAGCAATCAGCCCCAGCATTTT.

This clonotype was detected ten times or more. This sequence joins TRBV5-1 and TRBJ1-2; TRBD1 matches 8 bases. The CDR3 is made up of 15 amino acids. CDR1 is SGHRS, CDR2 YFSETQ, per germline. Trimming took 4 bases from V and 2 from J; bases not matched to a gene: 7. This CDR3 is CASSHTGQGNYGYTF. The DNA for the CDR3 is TGCGCCAGCAGCCACACCGGACAGGGCAACTATGGCTACACCTTC.

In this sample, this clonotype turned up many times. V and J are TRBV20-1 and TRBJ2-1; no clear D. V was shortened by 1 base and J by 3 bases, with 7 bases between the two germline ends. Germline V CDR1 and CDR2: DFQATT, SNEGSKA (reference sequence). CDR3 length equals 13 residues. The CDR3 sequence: CSARVVRYNEQFF. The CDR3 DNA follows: TGCAGTGCTAGAGTAGTCCGCTACAATGAGCAGTTCTTC.